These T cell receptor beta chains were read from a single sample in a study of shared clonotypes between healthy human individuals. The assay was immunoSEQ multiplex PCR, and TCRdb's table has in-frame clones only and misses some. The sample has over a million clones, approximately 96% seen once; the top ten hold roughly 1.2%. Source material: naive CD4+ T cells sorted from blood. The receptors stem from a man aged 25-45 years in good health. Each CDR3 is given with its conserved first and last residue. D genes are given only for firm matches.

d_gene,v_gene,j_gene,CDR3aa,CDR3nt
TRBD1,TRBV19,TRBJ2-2,CASSPATGTGFTGELFF,TGTGCCAGTAGTCCTGCCACCGGGACAGGGTTCACCGGGGAGCTGTTTTTT
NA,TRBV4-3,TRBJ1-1,CASSHQGSDEAFF,TGCGCCAGCAGCCATCAGGGGTCCGATGAAGCTTTCTTT
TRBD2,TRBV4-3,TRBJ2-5,CASSPRERGSGREETQYF,TGCGCCAGCAGCCCAAGGGAGCGGGGTAGCGGGAGGGAAGAGACCCAGTACTTC
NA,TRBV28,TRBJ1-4,CASSTSWAGRNEKLFF,TGTGCCAGCAGTACCTCCTGGGCAGGGCGTAATGAAAAACTGTTTTTT
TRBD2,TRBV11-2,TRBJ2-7,CASSLAGGAYEQYF,TGTGCCAGCAGCTTAGCGGGAGGGGCCTACGAGCAGTACTTC
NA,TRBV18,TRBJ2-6,CASSPRGAGGTGANVLTF,TGTGCCAGCTCACCCCGAGGGGCAGGGGGGACTGGGGCCAACGTCCTGACTTTC
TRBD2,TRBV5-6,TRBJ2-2,CASSLGLVGGTGELFF,TGTGCCAGCAGCCTGGGACTAGTAGGGGGCACCGGGGAGCTGTTTTTT
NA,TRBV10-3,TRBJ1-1,CAIGEDSLGQAFF,TGTGCCATCGGCGAGGACAGCCTGGGTCAAGCTTTCTTT
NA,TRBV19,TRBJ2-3,CASSISGESTDTQYF,TGTGCCAGTAGTATCTCAGGGGAGTCCACAGATACGCAGTATTTT
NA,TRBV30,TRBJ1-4,CAWAQGSEKLFF,TGTGCCTGGGCCCAAGGTTCCGAAAAACTGTTTTTT
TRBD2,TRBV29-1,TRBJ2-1,CSVDIGTSGNEQFF,TGCAGCGTTGACATCGGGACTAGCGGGAATGAGCAGTTCTTC
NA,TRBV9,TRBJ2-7,CASGGGFSYEQYF,TGTGCCAGCGGGGGTGGGTTCTCCTACGAGCAGTACTTC
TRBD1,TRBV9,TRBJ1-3,CASSVSPTGGEDTIYF,TGTGCCAGCAGCGTTAGCCCCACAGGGGGGGAAGACACCATATATTTT
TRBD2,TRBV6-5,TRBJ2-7,CASKAPSGISYEQYF,TGTGCCAGCAAAGCCCCTAGCGGGATTTCCTACGAGCAGTACTTC
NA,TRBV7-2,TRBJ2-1,CASSSPISGPFTGEQFF,TGTGCCAGCAGCTCCCCAATTTCCGGGCCCTTTACGGGGGAGCAGTTCTTC
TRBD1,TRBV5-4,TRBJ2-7,CASSEGGDRVPEQYF,TGTGCCAGCAGTGAAGGGGGGGACAGGGTCCCCGAGCAGTACTTC
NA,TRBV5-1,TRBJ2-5,CASSTQPNRYQETQYF,TGCGCCAGCAGCACCCAACCCAACAGGTACCAAGAGACCCAGTACTTC
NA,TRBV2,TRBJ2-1,CASSGGRDETYNEQFF,TGTGCCAGCAGTGGGGGCCGGGACGAAACCTACAATGAGCAGTTCTTC
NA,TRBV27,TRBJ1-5,CASSSRSNQPQHF,TGTGCCAGCAGTTCACGGAGCAATCAGCCCCAGCATTTT
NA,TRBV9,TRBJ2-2,CASSVRHETGELFF,TGTGCCAGCAGCGTCCGACATGAAACCGGGGAGCTGTTTTTT
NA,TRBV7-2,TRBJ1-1,CASSLELGIYTEAFF,TGTGCCAGCAGCTTAGAATTAGGGATTTACACTGAAGCTTTCTTT
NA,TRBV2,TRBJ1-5,CASSDWTAGQPQHF,TGTGCCAGCAGCGACTGGACAGCGGGTCAGCCCCAGCATTTT
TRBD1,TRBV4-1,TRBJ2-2,CASSLDRGWTGELFF,TGCGCCAGCAGCTTAGACAGGGGATGGACCGGGGAGCTGTTTTTT
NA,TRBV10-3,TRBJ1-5,CAISPLNVGDGNQPQHF,TGTGCCATCAGTCCCCTAAACGTAGGGGACGGCAATCAGCCCCAGCATTTT
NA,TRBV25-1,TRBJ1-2,CASSALIGRGYTF,TGTGCCAGCAGTGCCCTGATCGGGAGGGGCTACACCTTC
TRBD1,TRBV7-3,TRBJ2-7,CASSLGGTGFASYEQYF,TGTGCCAGCAGCTTAGGAGGGACAGGGTTTGCGTCCTACGAGCAGTACTTC